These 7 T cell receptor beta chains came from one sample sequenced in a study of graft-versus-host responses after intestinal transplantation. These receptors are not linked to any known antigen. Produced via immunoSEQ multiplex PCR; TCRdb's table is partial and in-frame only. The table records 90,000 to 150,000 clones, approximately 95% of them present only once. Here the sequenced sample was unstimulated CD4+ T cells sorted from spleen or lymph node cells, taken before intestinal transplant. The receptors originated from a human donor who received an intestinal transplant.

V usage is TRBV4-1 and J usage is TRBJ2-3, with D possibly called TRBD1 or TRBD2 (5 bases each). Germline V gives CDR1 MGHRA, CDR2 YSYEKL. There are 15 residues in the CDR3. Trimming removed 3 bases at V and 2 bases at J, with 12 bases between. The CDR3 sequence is CASSHAEGPTDTQYF. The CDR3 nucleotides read TGCGCCAGCAGCCACGCTGAGGGGCCCACAGATACGCAGTATTTT.

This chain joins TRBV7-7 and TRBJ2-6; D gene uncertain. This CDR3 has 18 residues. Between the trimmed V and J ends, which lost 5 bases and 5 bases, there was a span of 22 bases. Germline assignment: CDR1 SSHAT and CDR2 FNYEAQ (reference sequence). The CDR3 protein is CASSSAYKPQSRANVLTF. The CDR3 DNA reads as TGTGCCAGCAGCAGTGCCTATAAGCCACAAAGTCGGGCCAACGTCCTGACTTTC.

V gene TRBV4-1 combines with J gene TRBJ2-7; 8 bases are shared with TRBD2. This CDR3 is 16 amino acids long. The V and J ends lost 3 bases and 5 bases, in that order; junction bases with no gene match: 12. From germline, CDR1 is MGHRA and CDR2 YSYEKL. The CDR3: CASSQDPGLGSHEQYF. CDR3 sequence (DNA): TGCGCCAGCAGCCAGGACCCGGGACTAGGGTCCCACGAGCAGTACTTC.

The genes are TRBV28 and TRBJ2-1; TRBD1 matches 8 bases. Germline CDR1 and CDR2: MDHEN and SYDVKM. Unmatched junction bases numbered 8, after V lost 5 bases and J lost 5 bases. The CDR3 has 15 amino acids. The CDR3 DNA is TGTGCCAGCAGTGATGGACAGGGCTTTAACAATGAGCAGTTCTTC. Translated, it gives CASSDGQGFNNEQFF.

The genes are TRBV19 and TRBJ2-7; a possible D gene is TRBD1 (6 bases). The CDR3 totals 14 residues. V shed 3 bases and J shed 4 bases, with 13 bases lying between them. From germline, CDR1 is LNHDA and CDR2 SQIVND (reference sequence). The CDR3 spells CASSMRTDRYEQYF. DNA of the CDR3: TGTGCCAGTAGTATGCGGACAGATCGATACGAGCAGTACTTC. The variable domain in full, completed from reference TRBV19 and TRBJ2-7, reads DGGITQSPKYLFRKEGQNVTLSCEQNLNHDAMYWYRQDPGQGLRLIYYSQIVNDFQKGDIAEGYSVSREKKESFPLTVTSAQKNPTAFYLCASSMRTDRYEQYFGPGTRLTVT.

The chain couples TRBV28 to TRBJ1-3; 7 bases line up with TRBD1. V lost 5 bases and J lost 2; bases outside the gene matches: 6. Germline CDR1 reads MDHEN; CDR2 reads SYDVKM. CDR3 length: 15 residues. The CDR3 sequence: CASSKRQGTGNTIYF. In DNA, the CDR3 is TGTGCCAGCAGTAAACGACAGGGAACTGGAAACACCATATATTTT.

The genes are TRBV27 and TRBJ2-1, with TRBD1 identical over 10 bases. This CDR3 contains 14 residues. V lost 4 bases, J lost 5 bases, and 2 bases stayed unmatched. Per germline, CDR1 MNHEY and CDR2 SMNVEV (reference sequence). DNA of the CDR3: TGTGCCAGCAGTTCGGGACAGGGGAACAATGAGCAGTTCTTC. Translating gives CASSSGQGNNEQFF.